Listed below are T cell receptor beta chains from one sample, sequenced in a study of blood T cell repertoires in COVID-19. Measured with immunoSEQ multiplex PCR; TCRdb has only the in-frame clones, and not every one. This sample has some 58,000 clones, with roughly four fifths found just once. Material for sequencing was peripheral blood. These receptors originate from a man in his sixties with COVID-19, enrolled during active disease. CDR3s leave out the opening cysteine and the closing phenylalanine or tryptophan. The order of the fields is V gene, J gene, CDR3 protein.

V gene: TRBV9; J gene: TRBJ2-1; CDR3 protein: ASSVNAGSSSYNEQF
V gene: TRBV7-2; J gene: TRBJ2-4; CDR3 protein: ASSYSKNIQY
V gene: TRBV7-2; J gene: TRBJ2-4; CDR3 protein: ASSLGGGGTAKNIQY
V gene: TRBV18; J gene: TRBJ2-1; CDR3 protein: ASSPLTESSYNEQF
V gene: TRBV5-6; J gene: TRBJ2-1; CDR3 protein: ASTTSGAYNEQF
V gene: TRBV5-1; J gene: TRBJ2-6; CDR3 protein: ASSLPPHTGQIARANVLT
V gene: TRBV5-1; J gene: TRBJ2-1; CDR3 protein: ASSLAGGLTYNEQF
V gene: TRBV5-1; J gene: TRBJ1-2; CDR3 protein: ASSLAPGVYGYT
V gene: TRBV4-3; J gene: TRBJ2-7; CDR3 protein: ASSQDGGLAYEQY
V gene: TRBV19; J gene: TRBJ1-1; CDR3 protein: ASMTPREAF
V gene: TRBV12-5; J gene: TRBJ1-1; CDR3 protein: ASGLQVGGKDTEAF
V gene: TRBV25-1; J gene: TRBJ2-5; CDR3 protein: ASGKRLAGGQETQY
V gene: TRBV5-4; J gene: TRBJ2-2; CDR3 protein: ASSHPGTGTTGELF
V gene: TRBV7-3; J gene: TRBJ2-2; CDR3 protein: ASSTPWGGHTGELF
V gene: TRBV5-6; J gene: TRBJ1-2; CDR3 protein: ASSSTGPSVYT
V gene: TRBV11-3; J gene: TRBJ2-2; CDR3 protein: ASSLGTSGGGTGELF
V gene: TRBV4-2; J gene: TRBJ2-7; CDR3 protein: ASSQGAWRPSSYEQY
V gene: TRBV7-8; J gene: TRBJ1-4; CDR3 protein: ASSPRRGGPNEKLF
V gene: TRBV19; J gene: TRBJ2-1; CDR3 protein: ASQTSGSSYNEQF
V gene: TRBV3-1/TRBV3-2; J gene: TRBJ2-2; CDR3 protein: ASSQILTLAEVNTGELF
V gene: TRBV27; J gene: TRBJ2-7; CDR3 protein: ASSPTGLYEQY
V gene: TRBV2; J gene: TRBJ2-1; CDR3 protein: ASTISGGTSSYNEQF
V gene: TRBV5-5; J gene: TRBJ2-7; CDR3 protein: ASSLATGGRGYEQY
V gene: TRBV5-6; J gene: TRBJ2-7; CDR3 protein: ASSLEPRLKGEQY
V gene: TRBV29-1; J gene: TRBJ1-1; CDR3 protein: SVLNWDTNTEAF
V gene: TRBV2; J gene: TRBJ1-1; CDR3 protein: ASSMSGGEAF
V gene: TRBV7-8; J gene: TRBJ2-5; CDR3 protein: ASSWGPRTGAQQETQY
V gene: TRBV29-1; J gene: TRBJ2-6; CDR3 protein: SVYEGEGANVLT
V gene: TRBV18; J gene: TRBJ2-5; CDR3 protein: ASSPGRERETQY
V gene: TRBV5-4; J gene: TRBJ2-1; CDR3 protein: ASSLGGASGIYNEQF
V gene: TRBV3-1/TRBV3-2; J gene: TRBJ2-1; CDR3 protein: ASNLGEAYNEQF
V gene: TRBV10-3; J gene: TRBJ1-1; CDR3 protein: AISESKSLLNTEAF
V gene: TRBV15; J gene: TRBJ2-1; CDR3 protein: ATSGQQGAVQF